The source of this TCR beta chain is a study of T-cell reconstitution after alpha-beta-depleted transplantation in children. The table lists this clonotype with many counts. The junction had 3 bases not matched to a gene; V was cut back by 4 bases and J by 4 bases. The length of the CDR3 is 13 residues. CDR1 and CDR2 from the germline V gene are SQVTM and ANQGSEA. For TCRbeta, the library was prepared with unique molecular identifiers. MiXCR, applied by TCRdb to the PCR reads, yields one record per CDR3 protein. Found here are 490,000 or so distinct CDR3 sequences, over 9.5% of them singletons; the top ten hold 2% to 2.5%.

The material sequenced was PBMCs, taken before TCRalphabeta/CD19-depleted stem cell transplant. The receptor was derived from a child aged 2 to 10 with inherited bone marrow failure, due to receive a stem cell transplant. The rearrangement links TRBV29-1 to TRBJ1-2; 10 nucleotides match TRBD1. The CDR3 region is CSVARDRGYGYTF. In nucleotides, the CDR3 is TGCAGCGTTGCTAGGGACAGGGGCTATGGCTACACCTTC.